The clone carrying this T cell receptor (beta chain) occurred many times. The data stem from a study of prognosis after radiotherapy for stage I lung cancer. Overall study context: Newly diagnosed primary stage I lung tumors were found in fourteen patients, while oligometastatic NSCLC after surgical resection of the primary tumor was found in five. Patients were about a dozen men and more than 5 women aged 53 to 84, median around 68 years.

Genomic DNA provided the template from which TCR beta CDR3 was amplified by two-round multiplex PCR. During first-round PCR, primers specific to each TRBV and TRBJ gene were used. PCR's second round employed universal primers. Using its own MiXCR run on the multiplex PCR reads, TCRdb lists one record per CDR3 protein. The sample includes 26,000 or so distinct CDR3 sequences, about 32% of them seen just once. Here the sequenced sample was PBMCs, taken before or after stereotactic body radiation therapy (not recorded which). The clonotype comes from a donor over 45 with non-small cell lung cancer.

CDR3 nucleotides: TGTGCCAGCACTGGGACTAGCGGAGACACCGGGGAGCTGTTTTTT. This translates into CASTGTSGDTGELFF. V gene TRBV2 combines with J gene TRBJ2-2; 11 bases are a match to TRBD2. CDR1 is SNHLY, CDR2 FYNNEI, per germline. Unmatched junction bases numbered 4, after V lost 7 bases and J lost 3 bases. This CDR3 region has 15 residues.